Sequencing of this T cell receptor beta chain was carried out in a study of T-cell reconstitution after alpha-beta-depleted transplantation in children. Library preparation (for TCRbeta) was performed with unique molecular identifiers. TCRdb re-called the PCR reads with MiXCR, one entry per CDR3 protein. The data contain about 290,000 distinct CDR3 sequences, over 9% of them singletons. This clonotype was recorded at least ten times. Germline values: CDR1 MGHDK, CDR2 SYGVNS. The CDR3 contains 14 residues. Trimming left V 0 bases short and J 6 bases short, with 11 bases between. The J gene is TRBJ1-2, the V gene TRBV25-1, with a possible D match to TRBD1 (5 bases). This material consisted of PBMCs, taken before TCRalphabeta/CD19-depleted stem cell transplant. This clonotype originated in a boy under two years old with acute myeloid leukemia, due to receive a stem cell transplant. The CDR3 bases are TGTGCCAGCAGTGAATACCGGGACCAACATGGCTACACCTTC. This sequence encodes CASSEYRDQHGYTF.